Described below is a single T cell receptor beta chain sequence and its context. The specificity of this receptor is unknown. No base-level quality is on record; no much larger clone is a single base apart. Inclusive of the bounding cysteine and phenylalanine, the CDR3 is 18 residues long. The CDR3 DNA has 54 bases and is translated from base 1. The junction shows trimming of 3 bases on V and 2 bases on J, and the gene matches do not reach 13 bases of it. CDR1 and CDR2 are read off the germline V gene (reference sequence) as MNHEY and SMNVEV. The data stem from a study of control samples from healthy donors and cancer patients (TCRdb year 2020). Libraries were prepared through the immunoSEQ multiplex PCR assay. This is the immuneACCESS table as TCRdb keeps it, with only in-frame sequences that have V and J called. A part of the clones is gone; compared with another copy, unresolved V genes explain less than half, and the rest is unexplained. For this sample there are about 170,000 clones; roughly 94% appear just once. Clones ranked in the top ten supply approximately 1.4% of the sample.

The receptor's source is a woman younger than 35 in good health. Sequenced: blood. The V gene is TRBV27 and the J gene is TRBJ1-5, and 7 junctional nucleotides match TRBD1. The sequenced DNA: TGTGCCAGCAGTTTTTTACAGGGGACGATGAACGGCAATCAGCCCCAGCATTTT. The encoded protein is CASSFLQGTMNGNQPQHF.